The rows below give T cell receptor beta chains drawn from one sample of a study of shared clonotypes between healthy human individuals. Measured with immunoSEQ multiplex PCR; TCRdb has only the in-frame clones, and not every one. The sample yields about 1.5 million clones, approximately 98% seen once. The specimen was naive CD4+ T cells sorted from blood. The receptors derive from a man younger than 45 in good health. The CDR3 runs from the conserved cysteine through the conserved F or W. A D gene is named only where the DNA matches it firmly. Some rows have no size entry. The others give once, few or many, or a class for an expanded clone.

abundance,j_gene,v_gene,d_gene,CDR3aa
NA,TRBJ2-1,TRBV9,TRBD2,CASSVDPGTSYNEQFF
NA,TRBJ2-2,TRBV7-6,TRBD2,CASSPPASGNTGELFF
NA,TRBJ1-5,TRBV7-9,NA,CASSFDWSNQPQHF
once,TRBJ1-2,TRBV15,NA,CATSRDGVSWGYTF
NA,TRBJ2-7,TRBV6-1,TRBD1,CASGPGQLYEQYF
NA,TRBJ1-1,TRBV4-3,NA,CASSRTGAGAFF
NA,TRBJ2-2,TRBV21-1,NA,CASSNKPVSREGTAGTGELFF
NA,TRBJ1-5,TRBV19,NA,CASSFGSSSNQPQHF
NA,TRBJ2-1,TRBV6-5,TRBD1,CASSPGDRAFDEQFF
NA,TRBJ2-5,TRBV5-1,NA,CASSLGVRDQETQYF
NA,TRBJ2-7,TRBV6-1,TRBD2,CASSEGPSGGPPSYEQYF
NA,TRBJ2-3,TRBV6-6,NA,CASRSGTFATQYF
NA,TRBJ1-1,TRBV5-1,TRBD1,CASSPGTGGTEAFF
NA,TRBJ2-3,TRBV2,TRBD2,CAKLAGVTDTQYF
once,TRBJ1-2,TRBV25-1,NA,CASRWGSVAPTF
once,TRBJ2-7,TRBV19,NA,CASSTTGSRAYEQYF
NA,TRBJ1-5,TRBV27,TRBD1,CASSPGTGRNSNQPQHF
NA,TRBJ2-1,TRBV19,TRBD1,CASTRGQGSSYNEQFF
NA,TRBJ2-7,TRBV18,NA,CASSPGQIYEQYF
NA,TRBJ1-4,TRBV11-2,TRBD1,CASSPPGQLNEKLFF
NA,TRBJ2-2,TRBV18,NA,CASSPLGQGADTGELFF
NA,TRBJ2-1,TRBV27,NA,CASSLVPSLNEQFF
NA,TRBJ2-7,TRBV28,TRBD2,CASSRSGSYEQYF
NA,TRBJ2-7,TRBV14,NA,CASSQGLGIIYEQYF
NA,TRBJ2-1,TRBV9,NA,CASSVVPELEQFF
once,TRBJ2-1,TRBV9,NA,CASSGRMAGSYNEQFF
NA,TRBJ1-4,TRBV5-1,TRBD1,CASSLRQGGEKLFF
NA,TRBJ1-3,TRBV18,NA,CASSPYPGTAGNTIYF
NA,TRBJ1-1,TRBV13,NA,CASSLWGMNTEAFF
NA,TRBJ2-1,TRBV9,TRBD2,CASSGTSGGYNEQFF
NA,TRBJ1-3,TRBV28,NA,CASSLIRNTIYF
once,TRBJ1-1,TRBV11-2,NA,CASSPFISTEAFF
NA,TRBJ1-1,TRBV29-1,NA,CSPHKNMNTEAFF
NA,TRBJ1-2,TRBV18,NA,CASSPIRGTPFGYTF
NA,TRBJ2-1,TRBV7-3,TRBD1,CASSSQGALYNEQFF
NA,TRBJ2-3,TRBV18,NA,CASSSLEWATQYF
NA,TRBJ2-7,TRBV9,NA,CASSVAAQGLGYEQYF
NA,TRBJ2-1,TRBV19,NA,CASSIRLQGTRGVNEQFF
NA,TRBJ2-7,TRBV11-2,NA,CASSLVPSRAYEQYF